These 32 T cell receptor beta chains were all obtained from the same sample, sequenced in a study of OX40 agonist ivuxolimab in advanced cancers. TCRdb keeps only in-frame clones here, not all; method: immunoSEQ multiplex PCR. The sample contains some 40,000 clones, 60% to 85% of which appear only once. Sequencing used CD4+ or CD8+ T cells sorted from blood, obtained in a trial of the OX40 agonist ivuxolimab. The source is an adult with an advanced solid tumor such as melanoma, head and neck, liver or kidney cancer.

This clone was found a few times. This chain links TRBV5-1 with TRBJ2-1; 15 bases align to TRBD2. CDR1 is SGHRS and CDR2 is YFSETQ in the germline V gene. The CDR3 is made up of 14 amino acids. Trimming removed 9 bases from V and 10 bases from J; junction bases left unmatched: 8. CDR3 nucleotide sequence: TGCGCCACGCATACGGGACTAGCGGGAGGAGAGCAGTTCTTC. It translates to CATHTGLAGGEQFF.

This chain links TRBV29-1 with TRBJ2-1; unclear D gene. Trimming cost V 6 bases and J 9 bases, with 18 bases left between them. Germline assignment: CDR1 SQVTM and CDR2 ANQGSEA. The CDR3 runs 13 residues. CDR3 sequence: CSVPPPGVGEQFF. Written as DNA, the CDR3 is TGCAGCGTGCCCCCCCCGGGTGTGGGTGAGCAGTTCTTC.

CDR3 protein: CASSQEQESPYNEQFF. CDR3 nucleotides: TGCGCCAGCAGCCAAGAACAGGAGAGTCCCTACAATGAGCAGTTCTTC. The chain links TRBV4-1 to TRBJ2-1; D may be TRBD1 (5 bases). CDR3 length equals 16 residues. The germline CDR1 and CDR2 sequences are MGHRA and YSYEKL. V lost 0 bases and J 2 bases, leaving 11 bases between the germline ends.

The J gene is TRBJ1-2, the V gene TRBV7-2, with D hard to call. Germline V lookup: CDR1 SGHTA, CDR2 FQGNSA. The V gene lost 4 bases and the J gene lost 7 bases, with 13 bases spanning the gap. The CDR3 covers 13 residues. The chain's CDR3 is CASSYAGSTGYTF. CDR3 nucleotide sequence: TGTGCCAGCAGCTATGCGGGGTCAACTGGCTACACCTTC.

The chain employs TRBV30 and TRBJ1-6; 9 bases are shared with TRBD1. Looked up from germline, CDR1 is GTSNPN and CDR2 is SVGIG (reference sequence). J gave up 4 bases and V 2 bases, and 6 bases lay outside the gene matches. The length of the CDR3 is 16 residues. CDR3 sequence: CAWSRTGTGYNSPLHF. CDR3 in DNA: TGTGCCTGGAGTCGTACCGGGACAGGGTATAATTCACCCCTCCACTTT.

This clone was counted a few times. V usage is TRBV7-2 and J usage is TRBJ1-1, with TRBD1 as a possible D gene (5 bases). V lost 3 bases and J lost 6, with 20 bases in between. The germline V gene encodes CDR1 SGHTA and CDR2 FQGNSA. The length of the CDR3 is 16 residues. The CDR3 DNA is TGTGCCAGCAGCTTTCCTTACAGGCGGGGCAACCCTGAAGCTTTCTTT. This sequence encodes CASSFPYRRGNPEAFF.

The J gene is TRBJ1-2, the V gene TRBV28; D gene ambiguous. CDR1 and CDR2 from the germline V gene are MDHEN and SYDVKM. V shed 6 bases and J shed 3 bases, with 8 bases lying between them. The CDR3 is made up of 12 amino acids. The CDR3 nucleotides read TGTGCCAGCAGCCTAGTGGACTATGGCTACACCTTC. It is translated as CASSLVDYGYTF.

This clone qualifies as large (0.1 to 1%). The chain links TRBV10-3 to TRBJ2-5, with D maybe TRBD1 (8 bases). The CDR3 has 15 residues. Trimming removed 3 bases from V and 4 bases from J, with 15 bases in between. Germline CDR1 is ENHRY and CDR2 is SYGVKD. CDR3 protein: CAISDASGQGETQYF. The CDR3 coding sequence is TGTGCCATCAGTGATGCTAGCGGACAGGGAGAGACCCAGTACTTC.

There are a few counts of this clone. The junction and the germline gene differ at one end; a read error may be behind it. This chain connects TRBV7-7 to TRBJ2-5; maybe TRBD2 (5 bases). The CDR3 is 14 residues long. CDR1 and CDR2 (germline): SSHAT, FNYEAQ (reference sequence). CDR3 coding DNA: TGTGCTAGCAGCTTAGCGCCCGGCCAAGAGACCCAGTACTTC. As protein: CASSLAPGQETQYF.

This clone was counted a few times. The J gene is TRBJ1-1, the V gene TRBV10-3; D gene ambiguous. Germline assignment: CDR1 ENHRY and CDR2 SYGVKD. V was cut by 3 bases and J by 7 bases, with 12 bases left in between. The CDR3 is 13 amino acids. This CDR3 is CAISDGVVGEAFF. The CDR3 DNA follows: TGTGCCATCAGTGACGGTGTCGTGGGTGAAGCTTTCTTT.

The chain employs TRBV6-1 and TRBJ2-3; possibly TRBD2 for D (6 bases). The CDR3 runs to 16 residues. CDR1 MNHNS and CDR2 SASEGT come from the germline V gene. V lost 4 bases, J lost 2 bases, and 16 bases lay in between. CDR3 nucleotides: TGTGCCAGCAGTGGAAGGAGGGGTCCTAACACAGATACGCAGTATTTT. It codes for CASSGRRGPNTDTQYF.

The V gene is TRBV29-1, the J gene TRBJ2-7; D may be TRBD2 (5 bases). Germline loops: CDR1 SQVTM, CDR2 ANQGSEA. This CDR3 is 12 amino acids long. Trimming left V 6 bases short and J 3 bases short, with 12 bases between. The CDR3 DNA is TGCAGCGTCCGAAAGGCGGGCTACGAGCAGTACTTC. Its protein product is CSVRKAGYEQYF.

This chain uses TRBV2 with TRBJ1-4; D possibly corresponds to TRBD1 (5 bases). The V end was cut by 5 bases, the J end by 0 bases, with 7 bases between. Germline lookup yields CDR1 SNHLY and CDR2 FYNNEI. The CDR3 loop spans 14 amino acids. CDR3 protein: CASSRTSTNEKLFF. The CDR3 DNA follows: TGTGCCAGCAGTCGGACATCAACTAATGAAAAACTGTTTTTT.

The chain employs TRBV5-4 and TRBJ1-2; 12 nucleotides line up with TRBD1. In germline, CDR1 is SGHNT, CDR2 YYREEE (reference sequence). The CDR3 runs 17 residues. Unmatched junction bases numbered 11, after V lost 4 bases and J lost 4 bases. CDR3 DNA: TGTGCCAGCAGCATGGGACAGGGGGCGCAGGGTAGCTATGGCTACACCTTC. Its protein product is CASSMGQGAQGSYGYTF.

V usage is TRBV4-3 and J usage is TRBJ1-3; possibly TRBD1 for D (5 bases). The CDR3 extends over 16 amino acids. Per germline, CDR1 LGHNA and CDR2 YSLEER. V shed 4 bases and J shed 0 bases, with 13 bases lying between them. The CDR3 loop reads CASSPTPQVSGNTIYF. The CDR3 DNA is TGCGCCAGCAGCCCGACTCCACAGGTCTCTGGAAACACCATATATTTT.

The chain uses TRBV28 and TRBJ1-2; TRBD1 is a possible D gene (5 bases). V was clipped by 5 bases and J by 3 bases, with 10 bases between them. In germline, CDR1 is MDHEN, CDR2 SYDVKM. This CDR3 is built from 13 residues. The CDR3 region has the DNA TGTGCCAGCAGTCTTGGACACGACTATGGCTACACCTTC. Protein: CASSLGHDYGYTF.

The V and J genes are TRBV15 and TRBJ1-1; TRBD1 is a possible D gene (6 bases). Trimming shortened V by 4 bases and J by 0 bases, and 12 bases separated the two germline ends. The CDR3 has 15 residues. Germline-derived CDR1 and CDR2 are LNHNV and YYDKDF (reference sequence). CDR3 bases: TGTGCCACCAGCAAATCACAGGGAATGAACACTGAAGCTTTCTTT. Residues: CATSKSQGMNTEAFF.

The genes are TRBV7-6 and TRBJ2-1; 12 bases line up with TRBD2. The CDR3 is 16 amino acids. Unmatched junction bases numbered 2, after V lost 1 base and J lost 4 bases. CDR1 and CDR2 from the germline V gene are SGHVS and FNYEAQ. CDR3 region: CASSLGTSGGYNEQFF. Here the CDR3 DNA reads TGTGCCAGCAGCTTAGGAACTAGCGGGGGGTACAATGAGCAGTTCTTC.

This clone came up a few times. V usage is TRBV7-8 and J usage is TRBJ2-2, with TRBD2 matching 12 bases. The CDR3 loop spans 17 amino acids. Per the germline V gene, CDR1 is SGHVS and CDR2 is FQNEAQ. V lost 5 bases, J lost 3 bases, and 7 bases stayed unmatched. The CDR3 protein is CASSVTGLAGYTGELFF. DNA for the CDR3: TGTGCCAGCAGCGTGACGGGACTAGCGGGCTACACCGGGGAGCTGTTTTTT.

The rearrangement uses TRBV28 and TRBJ2-4, with D perhaps being TRBD1 or TRBD2 (6 bases each). The germline gives CDR1 MDHEN, CDR2 SYDVKM. The CDR3 extends over 16 amino acids. The ends were cut back, 4 bases at V and 0 bases at J, with 13 bases in the middle. DNA for the CDR3: TGTGCCAGCAGTTCAACAAGGGGGGTAGCCAAAAACATTCAGTACTTC. It encodes CASSSTRGVAKNIQYF. The variable domain in full, with the rest retrieved from reference TRBV28 and TRBJ2-4, is DVKVTQSSRYLVKRTGEKVFLECVQDMDHENMFWYRQDPGLGLRLIYFSYDVKMKEKGDIPEGYSVSREKKERFSLILESASTNQTSMYLCASSSTRGVAKNIQYFGAGTRLSVL.

The chain has TRBV10-3 and TRBJ1-5; the D gene is possibly TRBD1 (5 bases). Trimming took off 4 bases at V and 4 bases at J, with 8 bases between the two ends. Germline loops: CDR1 ENHRY, CDR2 SYGVKD. This CDR3 spans 13 amino acids. CDR3 sequence (DNA): TGTGCCATCAGTGTACAGGTTAATCAGCCCCAGCATTTT. Translation gives CAISVQVNQPQHF.

The chain recombines TRBV10-3 with TRBJ2-3, with D possibly TRBD2 on 6 matching bases. The CDR3 sequence is 14 residues long. Germline CDR1 is ENHRY and CDR2 is SYGVKD. Trimming removed 6 bases from V and 0 bases from J, with 10 bases in between. The DNA of the CDR3 is TGTGCCATCAGATCCGGGACTAGCACAGATACGCAGTATTTT. Protein sequence: CAIRSGTSTDTQYF.

This chain joins TRBV27 and TRBJ1-2, with 7 bases lining up with TRBD1. V lost 3 bases, J lost 8 bases, and 9 bases stayed unmatched. CDR1 MNHEY and CDR2 SMNVEV come from the germline V gene (reference sequence). This CDR3 contains 14 residues. CDR3 sequence (DNA): TGTGCCAGCAGTTTCAGGGAGGGGGCGAGAGGCTACACCTTC. The encoded protein is CASSFREGARGYTF.

The CDR3 sequence: CASSPGQGLRLTQYF. The CDR3 region has the DNA TGTGCCAGCAGCCCGGGACAGGGACTCCGTTTGACCCAGTACTTC. The chain has TRBV5-4 and TRBJ2-5; 9 bases map to TRBD1. Trimming at V came to 4 bases and at J to 7 bases, leaving 11 bases not matched to a gene. CDR3 size: 15 residues. The germline V gene has CDR1 SGHNT and CDR2 YYREEE (reference sequence).

The chain links TRBV18 to TRBJ1-1; D uncertain. CDR3 length: 14 amino acids. Germline assignment: CDR1 KGHSH and CDR2 LQKENI. With 1 base removed from V and 0 bases from J, the gap between germline ends came to 6 bases. The CDR3 DNA sequence: TGTGCCAGCTCACCACTTAATTTGAACACTGAAGCTTTCTTT. It translates to CASSPLNLNTEAFF.

This clone was counted a single time. The rearrangement joins TRBV11-2 to TRBJ1-2; 10 bases are a match to TRBD1. The V gene's germline CDR1 is SGHAT and CDR2 FQNNGV. Unmatched junction bases numbered 7, after V lost 7 bases and J lost 5 bases. CDR3 size: 14 residues. CDR3 sequence (DNA): TGTGCCAGCAACCCGGGACAGGGGCCTTATGGCTACACCTTC. Translating gives CASNPGQGPYGYTF. The variable domain in full, with the rest retrieved from reference TRBV11-2 and TRBJ1-2, is EAGVAQSPRYKIIEKRQSVAFWCNPISGHATLYWYQQILGQGPKLLIQFQNNGVVDDSQLPKDRFSAERLKGVDSTLKIQPAKLEDSAVYLCASNPGQGPYGYTFGSGTRLTVV.

This clone was recorded a few times. J is TRBJ1-2 and V is TRBV5-5; D remains unclear. CDR1 and CDR2 from the germline V gene are SGHKS and YYEKEE (reference sequence). V lost 0 bases, J lost 9 bases, and 12 bases lay in between. The CDR3 is made up of 13 amino acids. The CDR3, as DNA: TGTGCCAGCAGCTTGGGTGGAGGGATGAGCTACACCTTC. Protein: CASSLGGGMSYTF.

This sequence joins TRBV10-2 and TRBJ2-5, with no clear D. The CDR3 loop spans 12 amino acids. Germline CDR1 is WSHSY and CDR2 is SAAADI. Trimming shortened V by 8 bases and J by 4 bases, and 11 bases separated the two germline ends. The DNA for the CDR3 is TGCGCCAGCCGATACTACGGAGAGACCCAGTACTTC. Encoded protein: CASRYYGETQYF.

This clone was counted a few times. CDR3 in amino acids: CAWSVGATGKAFF. CDR3 sequence (DNA): TGTGCCTGGAGTGTGGGCGCGACAGGGAAAGCTTTCTTT. The chain links TRBV30 to TRBJ1-1; 7 nucleotides align to TRBD1. V dropped 0 bases and J dropped 9; count of bases not matched to a gene: 7. In germline, CDR1 is GTSNPN, CDR2 SVGIG (reference sequence). The CDR3 totals 13 residues.

The chain combines TRBV7-9 with TRBJ1-5; TRBD1 matches 8 bases. Germline CDR1 and CDR2: SEHNR and FQNEAQ (reference sequence). V gave up 2 bases and J gave up 4 bases; unmatched junction bases: 4. The CDR3 covers 15 residues. CDR3 amino acids: CASSLTGGRNQPQHF. For the CDR3, the DNA is TGTGCCAGCAGCTTAACAGGGGGACGAAATCAGCCCCAGCATTTT.

The J gene is TRBJ1-1, the V gene TRBV6-5; D perhaps matches TRBD1 (5 bases). This CDR3 is built from 13 residues. Per the germline V gene, CDR1 is MNHEY and CDR2 is SVGAGI. Deletions cut 6 bases from V and 5 bases from J, with 13 bases between. CDR3 nucleotide sequence: TGTGCCAGCAGGACAGCCGGGTGGACTGAAGCTTTCTTT. Translation gives CASRTAGWTEAFF.

The V and J genes are TRBV27 and TRBJ1-4; no firm D call. The V end was cut by 3 bases, the J end by 4 bases, with 18 bases between. This CDR3 comprises 17 residues. Per germline, CDR1 MNHEY and CDR2 SMNVEV (reference sequence). The CDR3 spells CASSLSSVFAGNEKLFF. The CDR3 DNA reads as TGTGCCAGCAGTTTGAGTTCCGTCTTTGCGGGTAATGAAAAACTGTTTTTT.